The entry that follows covers one T cell receptor beta chain sequence. What it binds is unknown. Use of 60 Vbeta and 13 Jbeta primers characterized the PCR. TCRdb keeps only in-frame clones here, not all; method: immunoSEQ multiplex PCR. Here the sample spans approximately 160,000 clones, roughly 70% being singletons. CDR1 MGHRA and CDR2 YSYEKL come from the germline V gene. This CDR3 region has 19 residues. V lost 0 bases and J 2 bases, leaving 20 bases between the germline ends. This sample stems from a study of cytomegalovirus exposure and HLA in healthy donors. Study results and limitations: Reported performance of the classifier showed diagnosis of cytomegalovirus status with high specificity and sensitivity. The dataset shows that most TCR sequences were rare, while some public TCRs occurred in many donors. A cluster of highly shared sequence variants was likely a sequencing artifact. Listed as cytomegalovirus-associated were 170 or so TCR beta chains.

This chain joins TRBV4-1 and TRBJ1-5; maybe TRBD1 (6 bases). The receptor was isolated from a woman aged 45-60 years in good health and CMV-seropositive. Sequenced sample: PBMCs. CDR3 DNA: TGCGCCAGCAGCCAAGACGGGAGGGGGTCTCTGGAGGGCAATCAGCCCCAGCATTTT. Translated: CASSQDGRGSLEGNQPQHF.